This TCR beta chain was obtained from a study of blood T cell repertoires in COVID-19 (dated by TCRdb to about 2020). Some background on the complete study: Collaborator samples came from the United States, Italy and Spain and covered acute and convalescent phases of COVID-19. The prospective study material was composed of cDNA or gDNA derived from T cells, B-cell-depleted T cells, or PBMCs. Subjects who had been exposed to COVID-19, were actively infected with it, or had recovered from it provided the deeply sampled blood TCRbeta repertoires that made up the dataset. The repertoires were released in a freely available public database meant as a resource for research on the immune response to SARS-CoV-2. Samples came from the ongoing ImmuneRACE study (first 160 participants) plus 1,254 subjects from 6 global collaborators. The sample metadata nearly always contained a de-identified subject ID, COVID-19 status, age in years and sex. HLA class I and class II types, where available, came from metadata supplied by the sample provider rather than from assay-based typing. Broader findings and caveats from the paper: Clinical and demographic metadata were provided uncurated, with the amount varying by source and participant.

TCRbeta CDR3 regions were amplified from genomic DNA using the immunoSEQ Assay, a bias-controlled multiplex PCR. In the authors' own workflow: Within the assay, amplification of reference gene primers was used to estimate how many nucleated cells each sample contained. Sequence reads were collapsed and filtered to measure the absolute abundance of every unique TCRbeta CDR3 rearrangement. For each sample, productive Simpson clonality was calculated by taking the square root of Simpson's diversity index across productive rearrangements. Not all clones reach the TCRdb copy of this immuneACCESS table, which keeps in-frame sequences only. Checked studies attribute under half of the gap to unresolved V genes and leave the rest unexplained. That table furnishes V, J and clone size, whereas the DNA furnished D and trimming. This sample is represented by roughly 160,000 clones; approximately 86% of them were singletons. Clones ranked in the top ten supply approximately 8% of the sample.

As for this clone: It has no known antigen specificity. The input lacks base qualities; no much larger clone sits a single base away.

In Seattle, one collaborating source enrolled patients while the infection was active and tracked those patients longitudinally over the course of disease. Collaborating institutions collected whole blood in K2EDTA tubes following their own protocols. Collaborator samples were shipped for TCRbeta analysis as frozen whole blood, isolated PBMCs, or DNA extracted from either sample type. CDR1 and CDR2 are read off the germline V gene as SGHTS and YDEGEE. Trimming accounts for 10 bases at V and 7 bases at J, while the number of junction bases matched to no gene is 16. The cysteine opens and the phenylalanine closes a CDR3 of 14 amino acids. Just CDR3 DNA is preserved here, 42 bases in frame from base 1.

Sequenced material: peripheral blood. The sequence joins TRBV5-8 to TRBJ1-2; 7 nucleotides in the junction match TRBD1. This clonotype originated in a woman over 75 with COVID-19, enrolled during active disease. The sequenced DNA is TGTGCCCGCCTGAAGCTTGACAGGGAAGGTGGCTACACCTTC. It translates to CARLKLDREGGYTF.